This is a list of T cell receptor beta chains from one sample in a study of blood T cells in healthy people across ages. TCRdb used MiXCR to reprocess the 5' RACE reads, holding one entry per CDR3 protein. The top ten clones hold 10% of a sample with about 840,000 distinct CDR3 sequences, almost 30% of them seen once. Separately, the same data were catalogued under a study of T cells of mothers and their children.

Sequencing was performed on blood. These receptors originate from a woman between 35 and 50 years old in good health. Both conserved end residues are part of each CDR3. A D gene is named only where the DNA matches it firmly. For some rows the clone size is stated as once, few or many, or as a class when expanded; others skip it.

d_call: .
j_call: TRBJ1-6
v_call: TRBV20-1
clone_size: few
cdr3_aa: CSAGPADSFNSPLHF
cdr3_nt: TGCAGTGCCGGTCCGGCGGACAGCTTTAATTCACCCCTCCACTTT

d_call: .
j_call: TRBJ2-3
v_call: TRBV2
clone_size: .
cdr3_aa: CASSEEVATGTSTDTQYF
cdr3_nt: TGTGCCAGCAGTGAAGAGGTAGCAACGGGCACATCCACAGATACGCAGTATTTT

d_call: TRBD1
j_call: TRBJ2-2
v_call: TRBV5-1
clone_size: .
cdr3_aa: CASSAVLDRGFTGELFF
cdr3_nt: TGCGCCAGCAGCGCTGTACTGGACAGGGGGTTCACCGGGGAGCTGTTTTTT

d_call: TRBD1
j_call: TRBJ2-3
v_call: TRBV12-3/TRBV12-4
clone_size: few
cdr3_aa: CASSFLTGGEDTQYF
cdr3_nt: TGTGCCAGCAGTTTCCTGACAGGGGGCGAGGATACGCAGTATTTT

d_call: .
j_call: TRBJ1-2
v_call: TRBV12-3/TRBV12-4
clone_size: .
cdr3_aa: CASSNGRTNYGYTF
cdr3_nt: TGTGCCAGCAGTAACGGACGGACAAACTATGGCTACACCTTC

d_call: .
j_call: TRBJ2-1
v_call: TRBV6-6
clone_size: few
cdr3_aa: CASSGRQSTRYNEQFF
cdr3_nt: TGTGCCAGCAGCGGCCGACAGTCCACCCGATACAATGAGCAGTTCTTC

d_call: .
j_call: TRBJ2-1
v_call: TRBV11-2
clone_size: .
cdr3_aa: CASSLFRDLPYNEQFF
cdr3_nt: TGTGCCAGCAGCTTATTTCGGGACCTTCCATACAATGAGCAGTTCTTC

d_call: TRBD1
j_call: TRBJ2-6
v_call: TRBV5-1
clone_size: many
cdr3_aa: CASSSTGGSGANVLTF
cdr3_nt: TGCGCCAGCAGCTCTACAGGGGGCTCCGGGGCCAACGTCCTGACTTTC

d_call: .
j_call: TRBJ1-1
v_call: TRBV29-1
clone_size: .
cdr3_aa: CSVEKAARNTEAFF
cdr3_nt: TGCAGCGTTGAGAAGGCGGCTAGGAACACTGAAGCTTTCTTT

d_call: .
j_call: TRBJ1-2
v_call: TRBV20-1
clone_size: .
cdr3_aa: CSASHGQNYGYTF
cdr3_nt: TGCAGTGCCAGTCATGGGCAGAACTATGGCTACACCTTC

d_call: .
j_call: TRBJ2-1
v_call: TRBV7-3
clone_size: few
cdr3_aa: CASSWGTRSYNEQFF
cdr3_nt: TGTGCCAGCAGCTGGGGGACCCGCTCCTACAATGAGCAGTTCTTC

d_call: .
j_call: TRBJ1-1
v_call: TRBV2
clone_size: few
cdr3_aa: CASSETIGSGRPGVMNTEAFF
cdr3_nt: TGTGCCAGCAGTGAAACTATAGGGTCGGGGCGGCCTGGAGTCATGAACACTGAAGCTTTCTTT

d_call: TRBD2
j_call: TRBJ2-3
v_call: TRBV4-3
clone_size: .
cdr3_aa: CASSQFLAGVDTDTQYF
cdr3_nt: TGCGCCAGCAGCCAATTCCTAGCGGGGGTGGATACAGATACGCAGTATTTT

d_call: .
j_call: TRBJ2-5
v_call: TRBV20-1
clone_size: many
cdr3_aa: CSAWDPGLKTQYF
cdr3_nt: TGCAGTGCTTGGGACCCAGGGTTGAAGACCCAGTACTTC

d_call: .
j_call: TRBJ2-7
v_call: TRBV6-2/TRBV6-3
clone_size: .
cdr3_aa: CASGPPQGFSYEQYF
cdr3_nt: TGTGCCAGCGGACCGCCTCAGGGATTCTCCTACGAGCAGTACTTC

d_call: .
j_call: TRBJ2-4
v_call: TRBV7-6
clone_size: few
cdr3_aa: CASSNPFERAAKNIRYF
cdr3_nt: TGTGCCAGCAGCAATCCATTCGAAAGGGCAGCCAAAAACATTCGGTACTTC

d_call: .
j_call: TRBJ2-3
v_call: TRBV5-6
clone_size: .
cdr3_aa: CASSFTSLVSDTQYF
cdr3_nt: TGTGCCAGCAGCTTCACGTCTTTGGTTTCGGATACGCAGTATTTT

d_call: .
j_call: TRBJ2-2
v_call: TRBV7-2
clone_size: many
cdr3_aa: CASSLLAGELFF
cdr3_nt: TGTGCCAGCAGCTTGCTAGCCGGGGAGCTGTTTTTT

d_call: .
j_call: TRBJ2-7
v_call: TRBV7-2
clone_size: .
cdr3_aa: CASSFTWDSSGEQYF
cdr3_nt: TGTGCCAGCAGCTTTACCTGGGACTCCTCCGGCGAGCAGTACTTC

d_call: TRBD1
j_call: TRBJ1-4
v_call: TRBV7-9
clone_size: .
cdr3_aa: CASSQGGQLNEKLFF
cdr3_nt: TGTGCCAGCAGCCAAGGGGGACAGCTCAATGAAAAACTGTTTTTT

d_call: .
j_call: TRBJ1-1
v_call: TRBV7-2
clone_size: few
cdr3_aa: CASSLDSPGNTEAFF
cdr3_nt: TGTGCCAGCAGCTTGGACAGCCCTGGGAACACTGAAGCTTTCTTT

d_call: TRBD1
j_call: TRBJ1-2
v_call: TRBV20-1
clone_size: .
cdr3_aa: CSARDPGRGQANYGYTF
cdr3_nt: TGCAGTGCTAGAGACCCGGGCAGGGGGCAAGCTAACTATGGCTACACCTTC

d_call: TRBD1
j_call: TRBJ2-5
v_call: TRBV24-1
clone_size: .
cdr3_aa: CATSDRKGTGLETQYF
cdr3_nt: TGTGCCACCAGTGATCGAAAAGGGACAGGGCTAGAGACCCAGTACTTC

d_call: .
j_call: TRBJ2-5
v_call: TRBV24-1
clone_size: .
cdr3_aa: CATSDLSSEAQYF
cdr3_nt: TGTGCCACCAGTGATTTGTCTTCCGAGGCCCAGTACTTC

d_call: .
j_call: TRBJ2-7
v_call: TRBV18
clone_size: .
cdr3_aa: CASSPGEEAQYF
cdr3_nt: TGTGCCAGCTCACCGGGGGAGGAGGCCCAGTACTTC

d_call: .
j_call: TRBJ1-5
v_call: TRBV28
clone_size: once
cdr3_aa: CASSLKTEPQHF
cdr3_nt: TGTGCCAGCAGTTTGAAAACGGAGCCCCAGCATTTT

d_call: .
j_call: TRBJ2-7
v_call: TRBV5-1
clone_size: .
cdr3_aa: CASSLKTGGSSYEQYF
cdr3_nt: TGCGCCAGCAGCTTAAAAACAGGTGGGAGCTCCTACGAGCAGTACTTC

d_call: TRBD2
j_call: TRBJ2-1
v_call: TRBV7-3
clone_size: many
cdr3_aa: CASSSTSGAYNEQFF
cdr3_nt: TGTGCCAGCAGCAGCACTAGCGGGGCGTACAATGAGCAGTTCTTC